The 11 T cell receptor beta chains below were found in one sample sequenced in a study of T cell repertoires in cytomegalovirus infection. A single record per CDR3 protein comes from TCRdb applying MiXCR to the reads. In the table there are approximately 100,000 distinct CDR3 sequences, roughly 39% of which are singletons. Antigen specificity for these receptors is unknown. Sequenced here: CD8+ T cells from cultured PBMCs, sampled from culture after CMV antigen stimulation. These receptors were taken from a human donor in good health (CMV status not recorded). Some clones in this sample may be carry-over from other donors' samples.

The sample holds a few counts of this clonotype. V gene TRBV28 combines with J gene TRBJ2-1, with D tentatively TRBD2 (7 bases). Trimming removed 0 bases at V and 2 bases at J, with 14 bases between. Germline CDR1 and CDR2: MDHEN and SYDVKM. The CDR3 runs to 17 residues. The CDR3 protein is CASSLWGRGATYNEQFF. CDR3 DNA: TGTGCCAGCAGTTTATGGGGCCGGGGGGCCACCTACAATGAGCAGTTCTTC.

V is TRBV7-6 and J is TRBJ2-1; 9 positions match TRBD1. CDR3 length equals 15 residues. CDR1 and CDR2 (germline): SGHVS, FNYEAQ. Germline trimming cut 5 bases from V and 2 bases from J; bases unmatched to any gene: 4. CDR3 in amino acids: CASSPDRGTYNEQFF. The CDR3 nucleotides are TGTGCCAGCAGCCCGGACAGGGGTACCTACAATGAGCAGTTCTTC.

This clonotype was seen a handful of times. This chain links TRBV6-5 with TRBJ2-1; no clear D. This CDR3 is built from 14 residues. CDR1 MNHEY and CDR2 SVGAGI come from the germline V gene. V gave up 2 bases and J gave up 2 bases, with 7 bases separating them. The CDR3 DNA follows: TGTGCCAGCAGTTACGGGCAAGCCTACAATGAGCAGTTCTTC. Protein: CASSYGQAYNEQFF.

The V and J genes are TRBV2 and TRBJ2-7, with no clear D. The germline CDR1 and CDR2 sequences are SNHLY and FYNNEI. Trimming left V 8 bases short and J 0 bases short, with 8 bases between. The CDR3 sequence is 12 residues long. This CDR3 reads CASHEFSYEQYF. Here the CDR3 DNA reads TGTGCCAGCCATGAATTCTCCTACGAGCAGTACTTC. Variable domain in full (rest from reference TRBV2 and TRBJ2-7): EPEVTQTPSHQVTQMGQEVILRCVPISNHLYFYWYRQILGQKVEFLVSFYNNEISEKSEIFDDQFSVERPDGSNFTLKIRSTKLEDSAMYFCASHEFSYEQYFGPGTRLTVT.

This chain uses TRBV6-2 or TRBV6-3 with TRBJ1-1, with D maybe TRBD1 (6 bases). V dropped 6 bases and J dropped 1 base, with 15 bases sitting between them. CDR1 is MNHEY and CDR2 is SVGEGT in the germline V gene. The CDR3 has 15 amino acids. The CDR3: CASSYRVERNTEAFF. The CDR3 DNA reads as TGTGCCAGCAGCTACAGGGTCGAGAGGAACACTGAAGCTTTCTTT.

The chain links TRBV6-5 to TRBJ2-3; weak D call: TRBD2 (6 bases). Germline CDR1 and CDR2: MNHEY and SVGAGI. V lost 4 bases, J lost 6 bases, and 20 bases lay in between. The CDR3 extends over 16 amino acids. The DNA of the CDR3 is TGTGCCAGCAGTTCCCCTCAGCGGGCCCTCCCGGATACGCAGTATTTT. Translation: CASSSPQRALPDTQYF.

V is TRBV7-2 and J is TRBJ2-7; 8 nucleotides align to TRBD2. Germline assignment: CDR1 SGHTA and CDR2 FQGNSA. V lost 5 bases and J lost 3; bases outside the gene matches: 6. The CDR3 loop spans 14 amino acids. CDR3 coding DNA: TGTGCCAGCAGCCGTGCGGGGGGCCTCTACGAGCAGTACTTC. It codes for CASSRAGGLYEQYF.

The chain carries TRBV5-1 and TRBJ2-1; D uncertain. This CDR3 has 15 residues. Germline CDR1 and CDR2: SGHRS and YFSETQ. Trimming removed 0 bases from V and 7 bases from J, with 14 bases in between. CDR3 region: CASSLAEQRPNEQFF. The CDR3 DNA follows: TGCGCCAGCAGCTTGGCGGAGCAGCGACCTAATGAGCAGTTCTTC.

This clonotype has ten or more counts. The chain joins TRBV12-3 or TRBV12-4 to TRBJ1-1; no firm D call. The CDR3 is 14 amino acids. Between the trimmed V and J ends, which lost 3 bases and 6 bases, there was a span of 14 bases. The CDR3 DNA sequence: TGTGCCAGCAGTTTGTGGGAGAACGTGGCTGAAGCTTTCTTT. Residues: CASSLWENVAEAFF.

The CDR3, as DNA: TGTGCCAGTGGACAGGGTGATGCCTACGAGCAGTACTTC. Protein sequence: CASGQGDAYEQYF. This chain uses TRBV27 with TRBJ2-7; 8 bases agree with TRBD1. Per the germline V gene, CDR1 is MNHEY and CDR2 is SMNVEV (reference sequence). CDR3 length: 13 residues. The ends lost 9 bases at V and 2 bases at J; junction bases unmatched: 6.

The J gene is TRBJ2-7, the V gene TRBV27; TRBD1 is a possible D gene (5 bases). V lost 6 bases and J lost 1, with 13 bases in between. Germline lookup yields CDR1 MNHEY and CDR2 SMNVEV (reference sequence). The CDR3 extends over 14 amino acids. DNA for the CDR3: TGTGCCAGCAGCCAGATTGGGGCGTCCTACGAGCAGTACTTC. It specifies CASSQIGASYEQYF.